The 11 T cell receptor beta chains listed next were all sequenced from one sample in a study of blood T cell repertoires in COVID-19. Method: immunoSEQ multiplex PCR; TCRdb's copy keeps in-frame clones and lacks some. The sample lists 150,000 to 200,000 clones; 90% were seen once. Material for sequencing was peripheral blood. These receptors all come from a man aged 55 to 69 with active or convalescent COVID-19.

The genes are TRBV7-6 and TRBJ2-5, with 7 bases that match TRBD2. The CDR3 totals 16 residues. J was trimmed by 0 bases and V by 4 bases; bases with no gene match: 8. CDR1 SGHVS and CDR2 FNYEAQ come from the germline V gene. This chain's CDR3 is CASSSGLAGYQETQYF. The CDR3 DNA is TGTGCCAGCAGCTCGGGCTTAGCGGGCTACCAAGAGACCCAGTACTTC. The entire variable domain, with the rest obtained from reference TRBV7-6 and TRBJ2-5, is as follows: GAGVSQSPRYKVTKRGQDVALRCDPISGHVSLYWYRQALGQGPEFLTYFNYEAQQDKSGLPNDRFSAERPEGSISTLTIQRTEQRDSAMYRCASSSGLAGYQETQYFGPGTRLLVL.

V and J are TRBV7-2 and TRBJ1-5; a possible D gene is TRBD1 (5 bases). The V and J ends lost 4 bases and 5 bases respectively, with 9 bases between them. The CDR3 length is 13 residues. Germline CDR1 reads SGHTA; CDR2 reads FQGNSA. The CDR3 loop reads CASSSDSDQPQHF. CDR3 in DNA: TGTGCCAGCAGCTCCGACAGCGATCAGCCCCAGCATTTT.

The chain is built from TRBV15 and TRBJ2-1; D remains unclear. Germline CDR1 LNHNV, CDR2 YYDKDF (reference sequence). This CDR3 region has 16 residues. Trimming cost V 0 bases and J 0 bases, with 9 bases left between them. The CDR3 DNA sequence: TGTGCCACCAGCAGAGATTTGACAAGCTCCTACAATGAGCAGTTCTTC. This encodes CATSRDLTSSYNEQFF.

This chain joins TRBV5-1 and TRBJ2-7, with 7 bases that match TRBD1. The CDR3 consists of 14 residues. Germline-derived CDR1 and CDR2 are SGHRS and YFSETQ. V was pared by 3 bases and J by 2 bases, with 5 bases of the junction left unmatched. In DNA, the CDR3 is TGCGCCAGCAGCTCCGACAGGGCACCCTACGAGCAGTACTTC. It yields the protein CASSSDRAPYEQYF.

The rearrangement links TRBV18 to TRBJ1-5, with a possible D match to TRBD1 (5 bases). The germline V gene has CDR1 KGHSH and CDR2 LQKENI. V shed 2 bases and J shed 3 bases, with 11 bases lying between them. The CDR3 loop spans 15 amino acids. The DNA for the CDR3 is TGTGCCAGCTCACCAGTCCAGGGAACCAATCAGCCCCAGCATTTT. Residues: CASSPVQGTNQPQHF.

The CDR3 DNA is TGCGCCAGCAGTGAAAGGGCTGACAGGCGCTTAGCCAAAAACATTCAGTACTTC. It codes for CASSERADRRLAKNIQYF. J is TRBJ2-4 and V is TRBV10-1, with D perhaps matching TRBD1 (6 bases). CDR1 and CDR2 (germline): WNHNN, SYGVQD (reference sequence). Trimming removed 3 bases at V and 0 bases at J, with 18 bases between. There are 18 residues in the CDR3.

J is TRBJ1-1 and V is TRBV7-9; 8 positions agree with TRBD1. Germline CDR1 and CDR2: SEHNR and FQNEAQ (reference sequence). This CDR3 has 14 residues. V shed 5 bases, J shed 4 bases, and the junction held 6 bases outside the gene matches. The CDR3 region has the DNA TGTGCCAGCAGCGCAGGACAGGGAGGCACTGAAGCTTTCTTT. Its translation: CASSAGQGGTEAFF.

This clone was seen a single time. J is TRBJ2-5 and V is TRBV19; 8 bases are shared with TRBD1. CDR1 is LNHDA and CDR2 is SQIVND in the germline V gene (reference sequence). J gave up 3 bases and V 5 bases, and 2 bases lay outside the gene matches. The CDR3 is 13 residues long. The CDR3 coding sequence is TGTGCCAGTAGTGCGACAGGGGAAGAGACCCAGTACTTC. Protein: CASSATGEETQYF.

J is TRBJ2-3 and V is TRBV5-6; a possible D gene is TRBD2 (5 bases). This CDR3 comprises 16 residues. V was trimmed by 6 bases and J by 1 base, leaving 18 bases between them. Germline lookup yields CDR1 SGHDT and CDR2 YYEEEE. CDR3 bases: TGTGCCAGCATCTCGGTGAGCGGATTTGGCACAGATACGCAGTATTTT. It specifies CASISVSGFGTDTQYF.

The V and J genes are TRBV6-5 and TRBJ1-1, with 8 bases identical to TRBD1. CDR1 and CDR2 (germline): MNHEY, SVGAGI. V shed 0 bases, J shed 6 bases, and the junction held 9 bases outside the gene matches. The CDR3 length is 16 residues. The chain's CDR3 is CASSYSRTRGQSEAFF. CDR3 nucleotides: TGTGCCAGCAGTTACTCTCGGACCAGGGGGCAATCTGAAGCTTTCTTT.

The chain recombines TRBV5-1 with TRBJ2-1; 8 positions agree with TRBD1. CDR1 is SGHRS and CDR2 is YFSETQ in the germline V gene. V lost 0 bases, J lost 7 bases, and 3 bases stayed unmatched. The CDR3 length is 14 residues. The CDR3 sequence: CASSLGGQGNEQFF. Here the CDR3 DNA reads TGCGCCAGCAGCTTGGGAGGACAGGGTAATGAGCAGTTCTTC.